The entry that follows covers one T cell receptor beta chain sequence. The antigen is not known. The length of the CDR3 is 14 residues. Germline values: CDR1 SNHLY, CDR2 FYNNEI. Trimming removed 1 base from V and 2 bases from J, with 6 bases in between. The data were taken from a study of shared clonotypes between healthy human individuals. The study's findings and limits: Non-shared clonotypes displayed generation probabilities falling below those of clonotypes present in all four donors.

Assay execution took place at the deep level. Sorted-subset replicate PCRs used roughly 210 ng of genomic DNA. This amount corresponded to tens of thousands of T cell genomes. Using immunoSEQ multiplex PCR, the repertoire was profiled, and TCRdb retains in-frame clones only, with some absent. The table includes about 2.3 million clones, roughly 90% detected once. Source material: naive CD4+ T cells from PBMCs. Subset: CD45RA+ positively selected. The sequence was obtained from a man between 18 and 35 years old in good health. Some clones in this sample may be carry-over from other donors' samples. The chain has TRBV2 and TRBJ1-5; D unresolved. The DNA of the CDR3 is TGTGCCAGCAGTGAAGAGGCAGGCAATCAGCCCCAGCATTTT. Translating gives CASSEEAGNQPQHF.